This is a list of T cell receptor beta chains from one sample in a study of T cells in Graves' hyperthyroidism and ophthalmopathy. In TCRdb, the multiplex PCR reads were re-called with MiXCR into one record per CDR3 protein. The data show 500,000 to 650,000 distinct CDR3 sequences, roughly 21% seen once. The sample comprised blood. The receptors come from a man aged 35 to 55 with Graves' ophthalmopathy. The CDR3 runs from the conserved cysteine through the conserved F or W. The D gene is left open where the match is weak. Clone size is stated in some rows and not others, as once, few, many or a class when expanded.

V gene: TRBV6-6; J gene: TRBJ1-5; clone size: .; D gene: .; CDR3 protein: CASSYSSGYNQPQHF; CDR3 DNA: TGTGCCAGCAGTTACTCGTCAGGGTATAATCAGCCCCAGCATTTT
V gene: TRBV6-1; J gene: TRBJ1-5; clone size: many; D gene: .; CDR3 protein: CASKGGQVNHGGQPQHF; CDR3 DNA: TGTGCCAGCAAGGGGGGGCAGGTAAACCATGGAGGTCAGCCCCAGCATTTT
V gene: TRBV2; J gene: TRBJ1-1; clone size: many; D gene: .; CDR3 protein: CASRLMGMNTEAFF; CDR3 DNA: TGTGCCAGCAGACTGATGGGCATGAACACTGAAGCTTTCTTT
V gene: TRBV11-3; J gene: TRBJ1-1; clone size: .; D gene: .; CDR3 protein: CASSVTPGGEAFF; CDR3 DNA: TGTGCCAGCAGCGTGACTCCGGGGGGTGAAGCTTTCTTT
V gene: TRBV20-1; J gene: TRBJ2-3; clone size: many; D gene: TRBD2; CDR3 protein: CSASLAGIFTDTQYF; CDR3 DNA: TGCAGTGCTAGCCTAGCGGGTATATTCACAGATACGCAGTATTTT
V gene: TRBV6-1; J gene: TRBJ2-3; clone size: few; D gene: TRBD2; CDR3 protein: CASIGLAGSTDTQYF; CDR3 DNA: TGTGCCAGCATCGGACTAGCGGGGAGCACAGATACGCAGTATTTT
V gene: TRBV3-1; J gene: TRBJ1-5; clone size: many; D gene: .; CDR3 protein: CASSQAGYQPQHF; CDR3 DNA: TGTGCCAGCAGCCAAGCAGGGTATCAGCCCCAGCATTTT
V gene: TRBV5-1; J gene: TRBJ2-2; clone size: .; D gene: .; CDR3 protein: CASSLGVSNTGELSF; CDR3 DNA: TGCGCCAGCAGCTTGGGGGTCTCGAACACCGGGGAGCTGTCTTTT
V gene: TRBV10-3; J gene: TRBJ2-3; clone size: few; D gene: TRBD2; CDR3 protein: CAIGLAGTDTLYF; CDR3 DNA: TGTGCCATCGGACTAGCGGGCACAGATACGCTGTATTTT
V gene: TRBV24-1; J gene: TRBJ2-1; clone size: few; D gene: TRBD2; CDR3 protein: CATSDARTSGRGSYEQFF; CDR3 DNA: TGTGCCACCAGTGACGCTCGGACTAGCGGGAGGGGTTCCTATGAGCAGTTCTTC
V gene: TRBV20-1; J gene: TRBJ1-4; clone size: .; D gene: .; CDR3 protein: CSARDQRGDEKLFF; CDR3 DNA: TGCAGTGCTAGAGATCAACGGGGTGATGAAAAACTGTTTTTT
V gene: TRBV15; J gene: TRBJ1-5; clone size: few; D gene: TRBD1; CDR3 protein: CATSRDATGQGSNQPQHF; CDR3 DNA: TGTGCCACCAGCAGAGATGCGACTGGACAGGGTAGCAATCAGCCCCAGCATTTT
V gene: TRBV19; J gene: TRBJ1-2; clone size: .; D gene: TRBD1; CDR3 protein: CASSPLLDRAEYGYTF; CDR3 DNA: TGTGCCAGTAGTCCTCTCCTGGACAGGGCGGAATATGGCTACACCTTC
V gene: TRBV5-1; J gene: TRBJ2-7; clone size: few; D gene: TRBD1; CDR3 protein: CASSYTGTDFYEQYF; CDR3 DNA: TGCGCCAGCAGCTATACCGGGACAGATTTCTACGAGCAGTACTTC
V gene: TRBV10-3; J gene: TRBJ1-2; clone size: .; D gene: .; CDR3 protein: CAISGGTPRDGYTF; CDR3 DNA: TGTGCCATCAGTGGGGGGACACCCAGGGATGGCTACACCTTC
V gene: TRBV20-1; J gene: TRBJ2-7; clone size: few; D gene: TRBD2; CDR3 protein: CSASGRAGTYEQYF; CDR3 DNA: TGCAGTGCTAGCGGGAGGGCCGGGACCTACGAGCAGTACTTC
V gene: TRBV5-5; J gene: TRBJ2-3; clone size: .; D gene: TRBD2; CDR3 protein: CASSWGTSGGDTQYF; CDR3 DNA: TGTGCCAGCAGCTGGGGGACTAGCGGCGGAGATACGCAGTATTTT
V gene: TRBV2; J gene: TRBJ2-3; clone size: few; D gene: TRBD2; CDR3 protein: CASRPGLGGGTDTQYF; CDR3 DNA: TGTGCCAGCAGGCCGGGACTAGGAGGGGGTACAGATACGCAGTATTTT
V gene: TRBV11-2; J gene: TRBJ1-1; clone size: many; D gene: .; CDR3 protein: CASSLLFTEAFF; CDR3 DNA: TGTGCCAGCAGCTTACTTTTCACTGAAGCTTTCTTT
V gene: TRBV6-1; J gene: TRBJ2-7; clone size: .; D gene: TRBD1; CDR3 protein: CASRRDRGPAGNF; CDR3 DNA: TGTGCCAGCCGCCGGGACAGGGGGCCCGCGGGCAACTTC
V gene: TRBV3-1; J gene: TRBJ2-1; clone size: .; D gene: TRBD2; CDR3 protein: CASSQVGSGRGHEQFF; CDR3 DNA: TGTGCCAGCAGCCAAGTCGGTAGCGGGAGAGGGCATGAGCAGTTCTTC
V gene: TRBV7-6; J gene: TRBJ1-2; clone size: few; D gene: TRBD1; CDR3 protein: CASSTRTGGFFGYTF; CDR3 DNA: TGTGCCAGCAGCACCAGGACAGGTGGCTTTTTCGGCTACACCTTC
V gene: TRBV12-3/TRBV12-4; J gene: TRBJ1-2; clone size: few; D gene: .; CDR3 protein: CASSAPFLGHPSTF; CDR3 DNA: TGTGCCAGCAGTGCCCCCTTCCTGGGACATCCCAGCACCTTC
V gene: TRBV12-3/TRBV12-4; J gene: TRBJ2-7; clone size: many; D gene: .; CDR3 protein: CASTYDSASYEQYF; CDR3 DNA: TGTGCCAGCACCTACGACAGCGCCTCCTACGAGCAGTACTTC
V gene: TRBV14; J gene: TRBJ2-1; clone size: few; D gene: TRBD1; CDR3 protein: CASSQDRGGDNEQFF; CDR3 DNA: TGTGCCAGCAGCCAGGACAGGGGAGGGGACAATGAGCAGTTCTTC
V gene: TRBV12-3/TRBV12-4; J gene: TRBJ2-3; clone size: many; D gene: TRBD2; CDR3 protein: CASRDLAGSTDTQYF; CDR3 DNA: TGTGCCAGCAGGGACCTAGCGGGGAGCACAGATACGCAGTATTTT
V gene: TRBV30; J gene: TRBJ1-1; clone size: many; D gene: .; CDR3 protein: CAWHVGWGPGTEAFF; CDR3 DNA: TGTGCCTGGCATGTAGGATGGGGCCCGGGCACTGAAGCTTTCTTT
V gene: TRBV5-1; J gene: TRBJ2-1; clone size: .; D gene: TRBD2; CDR3 protein: CASSLGLAVSSYNEQFF; CDR3 DNA: TGCGCCAGCAGCTTGGGACTAGCGGTTAGCTCCTACAATGAGCAGTTCTTC
V gene: TRBV2; J gene: TRBJ2-5; clone size: many; D gene: TRBD1; CDR3 protein: CASSPAGTGGGETQYF; CDR3 DNA: TGTGCCAGCAGTCCCGCCGGGACAGGGGGCGGGGAGACCCAGTACTTC
V gene: TRBV7-8; J gene: TRBJ1-6; clone size: .; D gene: .; CDR3 protein: CASSLVRPGMGSPLHF; CDR3 DNA: TGTGCCAGCAGCTTAGTCCGGCCAGGGATGGGTTCACCCCTCCACTTT
V gene: TRBV19; J gene: TRBJ1-5; clone size: few; D gene: .; CDR3 protein: CASSTARGSNQPQHF; CDR3 DNA: TGTGCCAGTAGTACCGCGCGGGGCTCGAATCAGCCCCAGCATTTT
V gene: TRBV7-9; J gene: TRBJ1-1; clone size: .; D gene: .; CDR3 protein: CASSFWADTEAFF; CDR3 DNA: TGTGCCAGCAGCTTCTGGGCGGACACTGAAGCTTTCTTT
V gene: TRBV30; J gene: TRBJ1-3; clone size: .; D gene: .; CDR3 protein: CAWIVGAGNTIYF; CDR3 DNA: TGTGCCTGGATCGTGGGGGCGGGTAACACCATATATTTT
V gene: TRBV13; J gene: TRBJ2-1; clone size: .; D gene: TRBD2; CDR3 protein: CASGSVGTSGGEQFF; CDR3 DNA: TGTGCCAGCGGCTCCGTGGGGACTAGCGGGGGTGAGCAGTTCTTC
V gene: TRBV19; J gene: TRBJ1-4; clone size: .; D gene: .; CDR3 protein: CASKVGSEKLFF; CDR3 DNA: TGTGCCAGTAAGGTCGGATCAGAAAAACTGTTTTTT
V gene: TRBV27; J gene: TRBJ2-7; clone size: .; D gene: TRBD2; CDR3 protein: CASRPRLAGAYEQYF; CDR3 DNA: TGTGCCAGCAGGCCCAGACTAGCGGGAGCTTACGAGCAGTACTTC
V gene: TRBV12-3/TRBV12-4; J gene: TRBJ2-1; clone size: .; D gene: TRBD2; CDR3 protein: CASSATGGPYNEQFF; CDR3 DNA: TGTGCCAGCAGCGCCACGGGGGGGCCTTACAATGAGCAGTTCTTC
V gene: TRBV9; J gene: TRBJ1-1; clone size: .; D gene: .; CDR3 protein: CASSVISEGGNTEAFF; CDR3 DNA: TGTGCCAGCAGCGTAATTTCGGAGGGGGGGAACACTGAAGCTTTCTTT
V gene: TRBV15; J gene: TRBJ1-2; clone size: .; D gene: .; CDR3 protein: CATSRDGILSAGVGYGYTF; CDR3 DNA: TGTGCCACCAGCAGAGATGGGATCCTAAGTGCCGGGGTCGGCTATGGCTACACCTTC
V gene: TRBV29-1; J gene: TRBJ2-7; clone size: .; D gene: .; CDR3 protein: CSGTDSYEQYF; CDR3 DNA: TGCAGCGGAACGGATTCCTACGAGCAGTACTTC
V gene: TRBV27; J gene: TRBJ2-1; clone size: many; D gene: TRBD1; CDR3 protein: CASSFEQGVSEQFF; CDR3 DNA: TGTGCCAGCAGTTTCGAACAGGGGGTTAGTGAGCAGTTCTTC
V gene: TRBV18; J gene: TRBJ1-1; clone size: .; D gene: .; CDR3 protein: CASSPGSRVDTEAFF; CDR3 DNA: TGTGCCAGCTCACCAGGATCCAGGGTGGACACTGAAGCTTTCTTT
V gene: TRBV18; J gene: TRBJ2-1; clone size: many; D gene: TRBD2; CDR3 protein: CASSGLETGEQFF; CDR3 DNA: TGTGCCAGCTCCGGACTAGAAACGGGTGAGCAGTTCTTC
V gene: TRBV19; J gene: TRBJ1-6; clone size: few; D gene: .; CDR3 protein: CASSMRPLIGSPLHF; CDR3 DNA: TGTGCCAGTAGTATGCGACCGCTTATCGGTTCACCCCTCCACTTT
V gene: TRBV7-2; J gene: TRBJ1-2; clone size: many; D gene: .; CDR3 protein: CASSPTRNYGYTF; CDR3 DNA: TGTGCCAGCAGCCCGACACGAAACTATGGCTACACCTTC
V gene: TRBV30; J gene: TRBJ2-7; clone size: many; D gene: TRBD1; CDR3 protein: CAWSGTGVEQYF; CDR3 DNA: TGTGCCTGGAGTGGGACAGGGGTCGAGCAGTACTTC
V gene: TRBV27; J gene: TRBJ1-2; clone size: many; D gene: .; CDR3 protein: CASSSVGLEGDGYTF; CDR3 DNA: TGTGCCAGCAGTTCAGTGGGCTTGGAGGGCGATGGCTACACCTTC
V gene: TRBV5-1; J gene: TRBJ1-1; clone size: .; D gene: .; CDR3 protein: CASSLNTGNTEAFF; CDR3 DNA: TGCGCCAGCAGCTTGAACACGGGGAACACTGAAGCTTTCTTT
V gene: TRBV7-8; J gene: TRBJ1-6; clone size: .; D gene: .; CDR3 protein: CASSLVRGSNSPLHF; CDR3 DNA: TGTGCCAGCAGCTTAGTGCGGGGAAGTAATTCACCCCTCCACTTT
V gene: TRBV3-1; J gene: TRBJ2-7; clone size: few; D gene: TRBD1; CDR3 protein: CASSHAFGQDYYEQYF; CDR3 DNA: TGTGCCAGCAGCCACGCCTTCGGACAGGATTATTACGAGCAGTACTTC
V gene: TRBV6-1; J gene: TRBJ2-7; clone size: few; D gene: .; CDR3 protein: CARTGSVSYEQYF; CDR3 DNA: TGTGCCAGGACCGGGTCTGTCTCCTACGAGCAGTACTTC
V gene: TRBV24-1; J gene: TRBJ2-1; clone size: .; D gene: TRBD1; CDR3 protein: CATSERDRGNEQFF; CDR3 DNA: TGTGCCACCAGTGAGAGAGACAGGGGAAATGAGCAGTTCTTC
V gene: TRBV5-5; J gene: TRBJ2-7; clone size: many; D gene: .; CDR3 protein: CASNLRGRVNEQYF; CDR3 DNA: TGTGCCAGCAACCTTCGGGGGAGAGTAAACGAGCAGTACTTC
V gene: TRBV12-5; J gene: TRBJ1-1; clone size: .; D gene: .; CDR3 protein: CASGSWRARSEAFF; CDR3 DNA: TGTGCTAGTGGTTCGTGGCGGGCCAGGAGTGAAGCTTTCTTT